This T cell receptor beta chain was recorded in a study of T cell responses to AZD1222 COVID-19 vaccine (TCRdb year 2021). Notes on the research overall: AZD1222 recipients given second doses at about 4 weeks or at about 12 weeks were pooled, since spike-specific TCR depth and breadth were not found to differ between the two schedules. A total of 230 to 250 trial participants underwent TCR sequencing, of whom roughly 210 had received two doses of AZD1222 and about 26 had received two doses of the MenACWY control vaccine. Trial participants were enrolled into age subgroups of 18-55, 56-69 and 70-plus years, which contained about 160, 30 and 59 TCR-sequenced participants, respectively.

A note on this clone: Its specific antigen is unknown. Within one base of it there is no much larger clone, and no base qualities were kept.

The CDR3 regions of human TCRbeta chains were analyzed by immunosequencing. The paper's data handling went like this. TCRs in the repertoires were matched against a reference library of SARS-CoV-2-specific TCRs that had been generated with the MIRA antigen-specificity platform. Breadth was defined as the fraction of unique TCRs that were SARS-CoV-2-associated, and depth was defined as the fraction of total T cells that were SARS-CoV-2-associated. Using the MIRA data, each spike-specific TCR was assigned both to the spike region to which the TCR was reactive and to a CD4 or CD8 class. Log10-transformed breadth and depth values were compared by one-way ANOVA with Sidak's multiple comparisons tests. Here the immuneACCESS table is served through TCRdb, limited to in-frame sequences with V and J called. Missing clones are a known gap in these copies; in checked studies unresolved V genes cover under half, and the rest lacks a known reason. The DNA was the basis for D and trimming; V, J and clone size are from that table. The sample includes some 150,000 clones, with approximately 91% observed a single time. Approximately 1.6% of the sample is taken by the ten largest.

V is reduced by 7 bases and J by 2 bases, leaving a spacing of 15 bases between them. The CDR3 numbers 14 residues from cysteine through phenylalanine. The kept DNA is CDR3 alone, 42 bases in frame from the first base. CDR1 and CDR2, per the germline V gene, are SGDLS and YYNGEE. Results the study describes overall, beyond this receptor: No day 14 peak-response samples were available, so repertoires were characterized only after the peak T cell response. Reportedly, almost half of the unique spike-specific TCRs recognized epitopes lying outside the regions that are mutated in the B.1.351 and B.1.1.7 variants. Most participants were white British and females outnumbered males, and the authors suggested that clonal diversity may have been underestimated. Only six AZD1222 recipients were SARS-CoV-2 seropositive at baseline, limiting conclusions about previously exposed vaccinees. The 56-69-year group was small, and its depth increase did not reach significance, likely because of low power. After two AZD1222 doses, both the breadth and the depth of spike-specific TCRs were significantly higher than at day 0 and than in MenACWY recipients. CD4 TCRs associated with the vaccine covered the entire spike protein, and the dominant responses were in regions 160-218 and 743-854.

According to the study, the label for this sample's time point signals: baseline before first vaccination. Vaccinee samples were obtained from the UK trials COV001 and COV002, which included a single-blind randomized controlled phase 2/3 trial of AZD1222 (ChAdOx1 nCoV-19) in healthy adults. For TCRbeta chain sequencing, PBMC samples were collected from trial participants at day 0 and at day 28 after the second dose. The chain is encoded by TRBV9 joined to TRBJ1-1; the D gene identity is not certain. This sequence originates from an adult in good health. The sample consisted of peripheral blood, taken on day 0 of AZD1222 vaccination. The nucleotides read TGTGCCAGCGCCGCCGGGCAGTTCAACACTGAAGCTTTCTTT. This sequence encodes CASAAGQFNTEAFF. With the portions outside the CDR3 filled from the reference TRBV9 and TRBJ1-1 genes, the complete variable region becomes DSGVTQTPKHLITATGQRVTLRCSPRSGDLSVYWYQQSLDQGLQFLIQYYNGEERAKGNILERFSAQQFPDLHSELNLSSLELGDSALYFCASAAGQFNTEAFFGQGTRLTVV.